This TCR beta chain was captured in a study of blood T cell repertoires in COVID-19. Turning to the study itself: There were acute and convalescent COVID-19 samples, and they came from the United States, Italy and Spain. PBMCs, B-cell-depleted T cells, or T cells were the source of the cDNA or gDNA that made up the material.

Seattle-derived patients entered the study during active infection and were followed longitudinally. This clone was counted between two and nine times. Authors' methods: Estimated nucleated cell counts came from reference gene primer amplification. TCRdb's copy holds only in-frame clones and misses some; the assay was immunoSEQ multiplex PCR. The DNA gave D and trimming, while V, J and clone size come from that table. The table lists 81,000 or so clones, about 82% of them singletons. Per the germline V gene, CDR1 is LNHDA and CDR2 is SQIVND (reference sequence). The ends were cut back, 5 bases at V and 3 bases at J, with 17 bases in the middle. The CDR3 has 15 residues.

The material sequenced was peripheral blood. This chain joins TRBV19 and TRBJ2-7; D possibly corresponds to TRBD2 (6 bases). The sequence derives from a man aged 50 or older with COVID-19, enrolled during active disease. The CDR3 protein is CASSLTGRGSYEQYF. In DNA form, the CDR3 reads TGTGCCAGTAGTCTCACGGGACGGGGGAGCTACGAGCAGTACTTC.